The sequence of this T cell receptor (beta chain) was determined in a study of cytomegalovirus exposure and HLA in healthy donors. Looking at the study overall: Around 80 million unique TCR sequences came from HLA-typed donors in an early release.

Use of 60 Vbeta and 13 Jbeta primers characterized the PCR. TCRdb's table, derived via immunoSEQ multiplex PCR, lists solely in-frame clones and lacks some. The sample has some 220,000 clones, about 85% seen once. The CDR3 totals 19 residues. With V trimmed by 0 bases and J by 0 bases, 8 bases remained unmatched. Germline CDR1 and CDR2: SGDLS and YYNGEE. Findings and caveats of the study: Accurate prediction of most subjects' HLA-A and HLA-B alleles from TCR beta sequences was reported.

A remark on this clone: No antigen is known for it.

The donors (healthy individuals) were bone marrow donors. The V and J genes are TRBV9 and TRBJ2-3, with 12 bases that match TRBD2. Sequenced: PBMCs. This clonotype originated in a girl aged 2-15 years in good health and CMV-seronegative. CDR3 sequence reads: CASSVGVASGGASTDTQYF. The CDR3 bases are TGTGCCAGCAGCGTAGGGGTGGCTAGCGGGGGGGCAAGCACAGATACGCAGTATTTT. The full variable domain, its missing parts supplied by reference TRBV9 and TRBJ2-3, is DSGVTQTPKHLITATGQRVTLRCSPRSGDLSVYWYQQSLDQGLQFLIQYYNGEERAKGNILERFSAQQFPDLHSELNLSSLELGDSALYFCASSVGVASGGASTDTQYFGPGTRLTVL.